This entry lists 9 T cell receptor beta chains sequenced from one sample in a study of CD8+CD57+ T cells in acquired aplastic anemia. Genomic DNA, the template, was used for profiling of the TCR beta VDJ and CDR3. From the reads, TCRdb called clonotypes with MiXCR, one entry per CDR3 protein. The sample contains 260,000 or so distinct CDR3 sequences, approximately 45% of which appear only once. Patients picked for sequencing had shown CD8+CD57+ cell expansion detected by flow cytometry. Material: sorted CD4+, CD8+, or CD8+CD57+ T cells (not recorded which) from PBMCs. Receptor source: a human donor with aplastic anemia.

The chain recombines TRBV24-1 with TRBJ2-5; the D gene is possibly TRBD1 (5 bases). The CDR3 covers 16 residues. CDR1 KGHDR and CDR2 SFDVKD come from the germline V gene. Trimming took 0 bases from V and 0 from J, leaving 10 bases between them. CDR3 sequence reads: CATSDLAGKNQETQYF. CDR3 bases: TGTGCCACCAGTGATTTGGCAGGGAAGAACCAAGAGACCCAGTACTTC.

Ten or more counts support this clonotype. The chain joins TRBV20-1 to TRBJ2-7; D is perhaps TRBD2 (6 bases). V was shortened by 1 base and J by 0 bases, with 10 bases between the two germline ends. This CDR3 is built from 14 residues. Germline V gene sequence: CDR1 DFQATT, CDR2 SNEGSKA (reference sequence). CDR3 amino acids: CSARALAASYEQYF. The DNA for the CDR3 is TGCAGTGCTAGAGCCTTAGCGGCCTCCTACGAGCAGTACTTC.

This clonotype showed up many times. The chain uses TRBV15 and TRBJ1-1, with a weak D call TRBD1 (5 bases). This CDR3 has 14 amino acids. Trimming removed 1 base at V and 7 bases at J, with 13 bases between. Germline CDR1 reads LNHNV; CDR2 reads YYDKDF (reference sequence). The CDR3 bases are TGTGCCACCAGCAGAGGCTTTCGGGACGGTGAAGCTTTCTTT. Protein sequence: CATSRGFRDGEAFF.

The chain joins TRBV2 to TRBJ2-5; 9 bases are shared with TRBD1. The junction had 5 bases not matched to a gene; V was cut back by 5 bases and J by 7 bases. This CDR3 is built from 13 residues. Per germline, CDR1 SNHLY and CDR2 FYNNEI. DNA of the CDR3: TGTGCCAGCAGTTTACAGGGGGCAGGGACCCAGTACTTC. This gives the protein CASSLQGAGTQYF.

There are a few counts of this clonotype. The chain's CDR3 is CASSLTRNQPQHF. CDR3 sequence (DNA): TGTGCCAGCAGTCTAACTCGGAATCAGCCCCAGCATTTT. The J gene is TRBJ1-5, the V gene TRBV6-5; D gene ambiguous. Between the trimmed V and J ends, which lost 5 bases and 4 bases, there was a span of 9 bases. This CDR3 contains 13 residues. Germline CDR1 reads MNHEY; CDR2 reads SVGAGI.

This clonotype was seen many times. The chain joins TRBV7-8 to TRBJ2-5; no reliable D call. V was cut by 5 bases and J by 0 bases, with 13 bases left in between. Germline CDR1 reads SGHVS; CDR2 reads FQNEAQ. This CDR3 comprises 15 residues. CDR3 amino acids: CASSHRTEYQETQYF. CDR3 sequence (DNA): TGTGCCAGCAGCCATAGGACCGAGTACCAAGAGACCCAGTACTTC.

J is TRBJ2-7 and V is TRBV9; TRBD2 matches 9 bases. Trimming removed 0 bases from V and 3 bases from J; junction bases left unmatched: 7. The CDR3 is made up of 16 amino acids. Germline V lookup: CDR1 SGDLS, CDR2 YYNGEE. The chain's CDR3 is CASSVGGVAGVYEQYF. CDR3 DNA: TGTGCCAGCAGCGTAGGCGGGGTAGCGGGGGTCTACGAGCAGTACTTC. The entire variable domain, with the rest obtained from reference TRBV9 and TRBJ2-7, is as follows: DSGVTQTPKHLITATGQRVTLRCSPRSGDLSVYWYQQSLDQGLQFLIQYYNGEERAKGNILERFSAQQFPDLHSELNLSSLELGDSALYFCASSVGGVAGVYEQYFGPGTRLTVT.

This clonotype was seen at least ten times. The chain recombines TRBV7-8 with TRBJ2-7; 9 positions match TRBD2. Per germline, CDR1 SGHVS and CDR2 FQNEAQ. The junction had 5 bases not matched to a gene; V was cut back by 5 bases and J by 0 bases. The CDR3 has 15 amino acids. CDR3 DNA: TGTGCCAGCAGCCCCCTGACTAGCGGCTCCTACGAGCAGTACTTC. This gives the protein CASSPLTSGSYEQYF.

This rearrangement joins TRBV6-5 to TRBJ2-7; D might be TRBD1 (5 bases). Germline V gene sequence: CDR1 MNHEY, CDR2 SVGAGI. V lost 0 bases to trimming and J lost 3 bases, with 15 bases between them. This CDR3 is 16 amino acids long. The CDR3 nucleotides read TGTGCCAGCAGTTACTCAACCGGCCGACAGATCTACGAGCAGTACTTC. Translation: CASSYSTGRQIYEQYF.